The 26 T cell receptor beta chains presented below share a single source sample, sequenced in a study of metastatic and nonmetastatic thyroid tumors. TCRdb reanalyzed the PCR reads with MiXCR. Of more than 13,000 clones listed, 25% to 30% are singletons. All patients were treatment-naive before thyroid surgery. Sequenced material: tumor tissue. All receptors derive from a male donor with papillary thyroid cancer or a benign thyroid nodule (not recorded which). Some clones in this sample may be carry-over from other donors' samples.

At least ten counts were recorded for this clone. CDR3 in DNA: TGTGCCAGCAGCGCGTTCGACCTGAACACTGAAGCTTTCTTT. Translation: CASSAFDLNTEAFF. The chain joins TRBV9 to TRBJ1-1; D is unresolved. The V and J ends lost 3 bases and 0 bases respectively, with 9 bases between them. This CDR3 has 14 amino acids. CDR1 is SGDLS, CDR2 YYNGEE, per germline.

The chain combines TRBV18 with TRBJ1-1; TRBD1 matches at 9 bases. CDR1 KGHSH and CDR2 LQKENI come from the germline V gene. Unmatched junction bases numbered 7, after V lost 5 bases and J lost 3 bases. The CDR3 extends over 15 amino acids. CDR3 protein: CASSSYRGRDTEAFF. CDR3 DNA: TGTGCCAGCTCATCATACAGGGGGCGGGACACTGAAGCTTTCTTT.

The chain carries TRBV6-4 and TRBJ1-5; 7 nucleotides line up with TRBD1. The CDR3 is 14 amino acids. With V trimmed by 4 bases and J by 3 bases, 3 bases remained unmatched. Germline V gene lookup returns CDR1 MRHNA and CDR2 SNTAGT. The DNA for the CDR3 is TGTGCCAGCAGTGCGGGACAGTCCAATCAGCCCCAGCATTTT. Encoded protein: CASSAGQSNQPQHF.

This clone occurred many times. The chain uses TRBV7-2 and TRBJ2-1; D possibly matches TRBD1 or TRBD2 (5 bases each). V lost 5 bases and J 4 bases, leaving 21 bases between the germline ends. This CDR3 has 17 amino acids. Germline CDR1 and CDR2: SGHTA and FQGNSA. DNA for the CDR3: TGTGCCAGCAGCGCTAGTGGGGGAACGAGGCCATACAATGAGCAGTTCTTC. Its translation is CASSASGGTRPYNEQFF.

In the case of this clone: Germline is not matched at one junction end, which may reflect a read error. The chain has TRBV2 and TRBJ2-3, with 8 nucleotides matching TRBD2. The CDR3 length is 15 residues. Germline V gene data show CDR1 as SNHLY and CDR2 as FYNNEI. CDR3 loop: CASSGEGLGLDTRNF. The CDR3, as DNA: TGTGCCAGCAGTGGGGAGGGACTAGGTTTAGATACGCGGAATTTT.

This clone was detected a few times. The rearrangement uses TRBV28 and TRBJ1-2, with D unresolved. The germline gives CDR1 MDHEN, CDR2 SYDVKM. The V and J ends lost 6 bases and 2 bases respectively, with 7 bases between them. The CDR3 has 12 amino acids. The CDR3 DNA reads as TGTGCCAGCAGCGTTAACAACTATGGCTACACCTTC. Its translation: CASSVNNYGYTF.

This clone is medium-sized. The chain joins TRBV12-3 or TRBV12-4 to TRBJ2-7, with TRBD2 identical over 11 bases. CDR3 length: 14 amino acids. With 2 bases clipped from V and 3 bases from J, the junction kept 0 bases outside the gene matches. CDR3: CASSLTSGSYEQYF. The CDR3 DNA reads as TGTGCCAGCAGTTTAACTAGCGGGAGCTACGAGCAGTACTTC.

This clone was seen only a few times. The chain is built from TRBV28 and TRBJ1-5; no clear D gene. This CDR3 is built from 15 residues. Germline V lookup: CDR1 MDHEN, CDR2 SYDVKM. V was cut by 6 bases and J by 3 bases, with 15 bases left in between. The CDR3 region has the DNA TGTGCCAGCAGCCTAATGCGAGTGGCCAATCAGCCCCAGCATTTT. Its translation is CASSLMRVANQPQHF.

J is TRBJ1-6 and V is TRBV27, with 11 bases lining up with TRBD1. Germline lookup yields CDR1 MNHEY and CDR2 SMNVEV (reference sequence). J lost 6 bases, V lost 3 bases, and 4 bases had no gene match. The CDR3 spans 16 residues. DNA of the CDR3: TGTGCCAGCAGTTTCGGACAGGGGGCCAGTAATTCACCCCTCCACTTT. Encoded protein: CASSFGQGASNSPLHF.

V gene TRBV20-1 combines with J gene TRBJ2-3; TRBD2 aligns across 10 bases. The CDR3 runs to 15 residues. Germline V gives CDR1 DFQATT, CDR2 SNEGSKA (reference sequence). Here the CDR3 reads CRALSGTSVTDTQYF. The CDR3 DNA is TGCAGGGCTCTTTCCGGGACTAGCGTCACAGATACGCAGTATTTT.

The chain combines TRBV20-1 with TRBJ1-2, with TRBD1 matching 8 bases. The V segment lost 0 bases and the J segment 4 bases; nucleotides outside the gene matches: 4. The germline CDR1 and CDR2 sequences are DFQATT and SNEGSKA (reference sequence). The CDR3 is 14 residues long. As DNA, the CDR3 is TGCAGTGCTAGAGAACAGGGGGGTGGCTATGGCTACACCTTC. As protein: CSAREQGGGYGYTF.

This chain links TRBV6-1 with TRBJ2-4, with D tentatively TRBD2 (5 bases). Germline V lookup: CDR1 MNHNS, CDR2 SASEGT. The CDR3 is 15 amino acids. V lost 5 bases and J 5 bases, leaving 16 bases between the germline ends. DNA for the CDR3: TGTGCCAGCAGTCGTACACTAGAGTCCCAAAACATTCAGTACTTC. Translated: CASSRTLESQNIQYF.

J is TRBJ2-3 and V is TRBV28, with 8 bases lining up with TRBD2. The ends lost 1 base at V and 11 bases at J; junction bases unmatched: 5. Germline V gives CDR1 MDHEN, CDR2 SYDVKM. This CDR3 comprises 13 residues. CDR3 protein: CASSLYHGTRQYF. The CDR3 DNA reads as TGTGCCAGCAGTTTATACCATGGGACTAGGCAGTATTTT.

This sequence joins TRBV7-3 and TRBJ2-7; 9 positions match TRBD1. Germline CDR1 is SGHTA and CDR2 is FQGTGA. Trimming at V came to 1 base and at J to 4 bases, leaving 5 bases not matched to a gene. CDR3 length: 15 amino acids. Here the CDR3 DNA reads TGTGCCAGCAGCTTAAAACAGGGGGCAGAGTACGAGCAGTACTTC. Its translation: CASSLKQGAEYEQYF.

In its sample, this clone is medium-sized. The chain recombines TRBV29-1 with TRBJ2-2; no clear D gene. Trimming took off 7 bases at V and 6 bases at J, with 12 bases between the two ends. Germline V lookup: CDR1 SQVTM, CDR2 ANQGSEA. CDR3 length: 12 amino acids. In DNA, the CDR3 is TGCAGCGCCCGTTATTCCCCCGGGGAGCTGTTTTTT. It specifies CSARYSPGELFF.

This clone is categorized as medium-sized (0.01 to 0.1%). One junction end disagrees with the germline gene, perhaps due to a read error. This rearrangement joins TRBV5-1 to TRBJ2-7; possibly TRBD1 or TRBD2 for D (5 bases each). The CDR3 runs to 18 residues. Looked up from germline, CDR1 is SGHRS and CDR2 is YFSETQ. CDR3 bases: TGCGCCAGCAGCTCGCTTACCTCCAAGGGACCAACCTCCGACGAGCAGTACTTC. It translates to CASSSLTSKGPTSDEQYF.

By sample fraction, this clone is medium-sized. The chain recombines TRBV6-2 or TRBV6-3 with TRBJ1-2; 8 bases agree with TRBD1. Germline-derived CDR1 and CDR2 are MNHEY and SVGEGT. After removal of 0 bases from V and 3 bases from J, the junction contained 6 bases not matched to a gene. This CDR3 spans 16 amino acids. The CDR3 DNA follows: TGTGCCAGCAGTTACTCGGTCAGGGGGCATGACTATGGCTACACCTTC. Translation gives CASSYSVRGHDYGYTF.

With regard to this clone: This CDR3 is missing its conserved last phenylalanine or tryptophan, likely due to a read error. DNA of the CDR3: TGCGCCAGCAGCCAAATAGCGGGTCAAGTGACCCAGTACGTC. Its translation is CASSQIAGQVTQYV. The chain recombines TRBV4-1 with TRBJ2-5, with 7 bases lining up with TRBD2. Germline-derived CDR1 and CDR2 are MGHRA and YSYEKL. This CDR3 contains 14 residues.

This chain connects TRBV3-1 to TRBJ2-3; perhaps TRBD2 as D (6 bases). V was clipped by 0 bases and J by 6 bases, with 13 bases between them. The germline V gene has CDR1 LGHDT and CDR2 YNNKEL (reference sequence). The CDR3 length is 15 residues. CDR3 sequence: CASSQEAGPADTQYF. The CDR3 DNA sequence: TGTGCCAGCAGCCAAGAGGCGGGGCCTGCGGATACGCAGTATTTT.

Sample share makes this clone large. This chain connects TRBV28 to TRBJ2-5, with D unresolved. CDR1 MDHEN and CDR2 SYDVKM come from the germline V gene. The CDR3 is 15 residues long. The germline V and J ends were trimmed by 5 bases and 5 bases, with 18 bases remaining between them. Here the CDR3 reads CASSPPYTPGETQYF. CDR3 nucleotide sequence: TGTGCCAGCAGTCCACCCTACACCCCAGGCGAGACCCAGTACTTC.

There are many counts of this clone. This sample also contains other DNA sequences that code for the same CDR3. The chain combines TRBV6-1 with TRBJ1-3; D is unresolved. This CDR3 has 15 residues. With 6 bases removed from V and 0 bases from J, the gap between germline ends came to 12 bases. CDR1 and CDR2 (germline): MNHNS, SASEGT. The CDR3 region is CASSPSGFSGNTIYF. CDR3 bases: TGTGCCAGCAGCCCCTCAGGTTTCTCTGGAAACACCATATATTTT.

This clone was counted at least ten times. This chain uses TRBV30 with TRBJ2-1; no clear D. CDR1 GTSNPN and CDR2 SVGIG come from the germline V gene (reference sequence). Trimming left V 0 bases short and J 4 bases short, with 7 bases between. The CDR3 is 13 amino acids. Here the CDR3 reads CAWSVETYNEQFF. Written as DNA, the CDR3 is TGTGCCTGGAGTGTTGAGACTTACAATGAGCAGTTCTTC.

The chain carries TRBV27 and TRBJ2-7; 8 bases fit TRBD2. Germline CDR1 is MNHEY and CDR2 is SMNVEV (reference sequence). The CDR3 is 19 residues long. V shed 4 bases and J 2 bases; nucleotides not matched to a gene: 19. The CDR3 DNA reads as TGTGCCAGCAGTTCTGGATGGGATCTTTCTAGCGGGCCCGCCTACGAGCAGTACTTC. Encoded protein: CASSSGWDLSSGPAYEQYF.

The V and J genes are TRBV12-3 or TRBV12-4 and TRBJ2-7; weak D call: TRBD2 (10 bases). V was shortened by 3 bases and J by 0 bases, with 27 bases between the two germline ends. The CDR3 is 20 amino acids. CDR3 sequence reads: CASSFSGTGKLAGFSYEQYF. The DNA of the CDR3 is TGTGCCAGCAGTTTCAGCGGGACAGGGAAACTAGCGGGATTCTCCTACGAGCAGTACTTC.

This clone is deemed medium-sized. V and J are TRBV2 and TRBJ1-4, with a possible D match to TRBD1 (5 bases). Germline-derived CDR1 and CDR2 are SNHLY and FYNNEI. Trimming stripped 8 bases from V and 0 bases from J, with 10 bases between. This CDR3 has 14 amino acids. CDR3 residues: CASGQGTTNEKLFF. CDR3 DNA: TGTGCCAGCGGGCAGGGAACAACTAATGAAAAACTGTTTTTT.

This sequence joins TRBV6-2 or TRBV6-3 and TRBJ2-2; possible D gene TRBD2, 5 bases. This CDR3 is built from 15 residues. Germline V gives CDR1 MNHEY, CDR2 SVGEGT. V was pared by 6 bases and J by 3 bases, with 14 bases between. This chain's CDR3 is CASSLTGDYTGELFF. The CDR3 DNA reads TGTGCCAGCAGCTTGACCGGGGATTACACCGGGGAGCTGTTTTTT.